The 13 T cell receptor beta chains given below trace back to one sample, sequenced in a study of cytomegalovirus exposure and HLA in healthy donors. Assay used: immunoSEQ multiplex PCR; TCRdb lists only in-frame clones, some missing. The table has 260,000 or so clones, 85% to 90% seen once. The sample comprised PBMCs. The receptors come from a man between 18 and 29 years old in good health and CMV-seronegative.

This clone came up once. The J gene is TRBJ2-1, the V gene TRBV11-2; 8 positions agree with TRBD1. V trimming: 0 bases; J trimming: 9 bases; junction bases outside the gene matches: 7. Germline CDR1 SGHAT, CDR2 FQNNGV. The CDR3 is 15 residues long. In nucleotides, the CDR3 is TGTGCCAGCAGCTTAGACGGACAGGGTAGGGGTGAGCAGTTCTTC. Translation gives CASSLDGQGRGEQFF.

This clone was observed once. The V and J genes are TRBV4-2 and TRBJ2-6, with a possible D match to TRBD2 (5 bases). This CDR3 region has 17 residues. In germline, CDR1 is LGHNA, CDR2 YNFKEQ. Between the trimmed V and J ends, which lost 4 bases and 0 bases, there was a span of 13 bases. In nucleotides, the CDR3 is TGTGCCAGCAGCCTCAAATGGGAGTTCTCTGGGGCCAACGTCCTGACTTTC. Encoded protein: CASSLKWEFSGANVLTF.

The chain employs TRBV7-9 and TRBJ2-7, with 7 nucleotides matching TRBD2. J gave up 6 bases and V 4 bases, and 18 bases lay outside the gene matches. This CDR3 region has 17 residues. The germline gives CDR1 SEHNR, CDR2 FQNEAQ (reference sequence). The CDR3 loop is CASSYRRSGGDLLEQYF. The CDR3, as DNA: TGTGCCAGCAGCTATAGGCGTAGTGGGGGGGATCTCCTCGAGCAGTACTTC.

The chain recombines TRBV2 with TRBJ2-7; no definite D call. The CDR3 runs to 11 residues. Germline-derived CDR1 and CDR2 are SNHLY and FYNNEI. Trimming took off 2 bases at V and 5 bases at J, with 4 bases between the two ends. The CDR3 nucleotides read TGTGCCAGCAGTGAATATCACGAGCAGTACTTC. It encodes CASSEYHEQYF.

V is TRBV28 and J is TRBJ1-2; 9 bases align to TRBD1. CDR3 size: 15 residues. Germline values: CDR1 MDHEN, CDR2 SYDVKM. V lost 2 bases and J lost 5; bases outside the gene matches: 6. The CDR3 spells CASSLTGGAGYGYTF. The CDR3 DNA is TGTGCCAGCAGTTTAACAGGGGGCGCAGGGTATGGCTACACCTTC.

CDR3 residues: CASSLLAGETSEQYF. CDR3 nucleotide sequence: TGCGCCAGCAGCTTACTAGCGGGGGAAACGAGCGAGCAGTACTTC. J is TRBJ2-7 and V is TRBV5-1; 11 bases agree with TRBD2. V dropped 2 bases and J dropped 6; count of bases not matched to a gene: 7. Germline assignment: CDR1 SGHRS and CDR2 YFSETQ. The CDR3 runs 15 residues.

This clone was found once. The chain uses TRBV28 and TRBJ1-2, with TRBD1 identical over 7 bases. CDR3 length equals 13 residues. Unmatched junction bases numbered 6, after V lost 7 bases and J lost 4 bases. Looked up from germline, CDR1 is MDHEN and CDR2 is SYDVKM. CDR3 loop: CASTLAGGYGYTF. The CDR3 DNA follows: TGTGCCAGCACCCTGGCAGGGGGCTATGGCTACACCTTC.

The gene calls are TRBV11-2 and TRBJ2-7; 8 bases are shared with TRBD2. Germline loops: CDR1 SGHAT, CDR2 FQNNGV. The CDR3 has 16 amino acids. Trimming at V came to 2 bases and at J to 2 bases, leaving 8 bases not matched to a gene. The CDR3 loop is CASSLRNSGATYEQYF. The CDR3 DNA is TGTGCCAGCAGCTTAAGAAATAGCGGGGCTACCTACGAGCAGTACTTC.

The rearrangement uses TRBV7-2 and TRBJ2-1, with 15 nucleotides matching TRBD2. Per germline, CDR1 SGHTA and CDR2 FQGNSA. J was trimmed by 10 bases and V by 4 bases; bases with no gene match: 8. This CDR3 is 16 amino acids long. Here the CDR3 DNA reads TGTGCCAGCAGCTCCATTCCGGGACTAGCGGGGGGCGAGCAGTTCTTC. Translated: CASSSIPGLAGGEQFF.

This clone has just a few counts. J is TRBJ2-2 and V is TRBV29-1, with a possible D match to TRBD1 (6 bases). CDR1 and CDR2 (germline): SQVTM, ANQGSEA. The V end lost 6 bases, the J end lost 3 bases, and 11 bases lay between the germline ends. CDR3 length equals 13 residues. CDR3 in DNA: TGCAGCGTCCCGGGACACCACACCGGGGAGCTGTTTTTT. As protein: CSVPGHHTGELFF.

The chain employs TRBV6-5 and TRBJ1-1; D gene uncertain. The germline gives CDR1 MNHEY, CDR2 SVGAGI. Trimming left V 2 bases short and J 1 base short, with 8 bases between. This CDR3 comprises 14 residues. The CDR3 reads CASSYTPRNTEAFF. CDR3 bases: TGTGCCAGCAGTTACACACCTAGGAACACTGAAGCTTTCTTT.

The gene calls are TRBV7-9 and TRBJ2-7, with a tentative D call TRBD2 (6 bases). Germline CDR1 reads SEHNR; CDR2 reads FQNEAQ (reference sequence). CDR3 length equals 15 residues. The germline V and J ends were trimmed by 7 bases and 0 bases, with 16 bases remaining between them. This CDR3 reads CASTRAWRASYEQYF. The CDR3 bases are TGTGCCAGCACGCGGGCCTGGAGGGCCTCCTACGAGCAGTACTTC.

The rearrangement links TRBV13 to TRBJ2-5; unclear D gene. The CDR3 covers 13 residues. Germline V lookup: CDR1 PRHDT, CDR2 FYEKMQ (reference sequence). The V and J ends lost 5 bases and 5 bases respectively, with 12 bases between them. The chain's CDR3 is CASSLDLEETQYF. The CDR3 region has the DNA TGTGCCAGCAGCCTAGACCTTGAGGAGACCCAGTACTTC.